These 3 T cell receptor beta chains were sequenced from one sample in a study of T cell changes during pregnancy in multiple sclerosis (dated by TCRdb to between 2018 and 2021). Receptor libraries were prepared by the immunoSEQ multiplex PCR assay. TCRdb obtained this table from immuneACCESS and retained in-frame rearrangements with V and J assigned. These tables miss some clones; where compared with another copy, unresolved V genes account for less than half of the shortfall, and the remainder is unexplained. For this sample there are tens of thousands of clones; around nine tenths appear just once. The top ten hold more than 0.45% of the sample. Sequenced here: CD4+ T cells from peripheral blood mononuclear cells, sampled in the second trimester of pregnancy. These receptor sequences come from a female donor with multiple sclerosis, enrolled in a pregnancy study.

V usage is TRBV2 and J usage is TRBJ1-1; D remains ambiguous. V lost 4 bases and J 0 bases, leaving 6 bases between the germline ends. The CDR3 is 13 amino acids. Germline-derived CDR1 and CDR2 are SNHLY and FYNNEI. This CDR3 is CASSGAMNTEAFF. For the CDR3, the DNA is TGTGCCAGCAGTGGGGCCATGAACACTGAAGCTTTCTTT.

Written as DNA, the CDR3 is TGTGCCAGCAGTGAGGCCCAGCGGTGGGATGAGCAGTTCTTC. This sequence encodes CASSEAQRWDEQFF. The chain carries TRBV2 and TRBJ2-1, with D possibly being TRBD2 (5 bases). The CDR3 has 14 residues. The germline V and J ends were trimmed by 3 bases and 8 bases, with 14 bases remaining between them. CDR1 is SNHLY and CDR2 is FYNNEI in the germline V gene.

The chain joins TRBV28 to TRBJ2-3, with TRBD2 identical over 13 bases. The V and J ends lost 5 bases and 1 base, in that order; junction bases with no gene match: 6. This CDR3 has 17 amino acids. Germline V gene data show CDR1 as MDHEN and CDR2 as SYDVKM. This chain's CDR3 is CASSRLAGGWGTDTQYF. The CDR3 DNA sequence: TGTGCCAGCAGTCGACTAGCGGGAGGTTGGGGCACAGATACGCAGTATTTT.